These 27 T cell receptor beta chains originate from one sample sequenced in a study of blood T cell repertoires in COVID-19. Assay: immunoSEQ multiplex PCR; the TCRdb copy retains only in-frame clones and omits some. Of under 250,000 clones listed, about 84% are singletons. The specimen sequenced was peripheral blood. These receptors were collected from a man older than 75 with acute or convalescent COVID-19.

The chain is built from TRBV19 and TRBJ2-2; D may be TRBD2 (6 bases). The CDR3 consists of 14 residues. Per the germline V gene, CDR1 is LNHDA and CDR2 is SQIVND (reference sequence). The V gene lost 8 bases and the J gene lost 7 bases, with 17 bases spanning the gap. In nucleotides, the CDR3 is TGTGCCAGTGGTGCCCGGGAGTTCGGCGGGGAGCTGTTTTTT. It translates to CASGAREFGGELFF.

J is TRBJ1-6 and V is TRBV25-1; tentative D call: TRBD1 (6 bases). CDR3 length: 17 residues. V was shortened by 3 bases and J by 3 bases, with 15 bases between the two germline ends. Germline-derived CDR1 and CDR2 are MGHDK and SYGVNS. The CDR3 sequence is CASSDIGRGSYNSPLHF. The CDR3 DNA reads TGTGCCAGCAGTGATATCGGCAGGGGAAGCTATAATTCACCCCTCCACTTT.

The rearrangement links TRBV7-3 to TRBJ1-6; D not certain. Trimming stripped 4 bases from V and 7 bases from J, with 14 bases between. The CDR3 has 15 amino acids. Germline V CDR1 and CDR2: SGHTA, FQGTGA. In nucleotides, the CDR3 is TGTGCCAGCAGCTCTGGGCCCAACGGAAATTCACCCCTCCACTTT. It encodes CASSSGPNGNSPLHF. Together with reference TRBV7-3 and TRBJ1-6, the CDR3 gives the full variable domain: GAGVSQTPSNKVTEKGKYVELRCDPISGHTALYWYRQSLGQGPEFLIYFQGTGAADDSGLPNDRFFAVRPEGSVSTLKIQRTERGDSAVYLCASSSGPNGNSPLHFGNGTRLTVT.

On this clone: Other DNA sequences in the sample encode the same CDR3. CDR3 DNA: TGCAGCGTTGACAGGGGCACCGGGGAGCTGTTTTTT. It specifies CSVDRGTGELFF. The V and J genes are TRBV29-1 and TRBJ2-2, with D tentatively TRBD1 (6 bases). The CDR3 is 12 amino acids. Germline CDR1 and CDR2: SQVTM and ANQGSEA. Trimming pared 3 bases from V and 4 bases from J, leaving 6 bases between.

This chain uses TRBV28 with TRBJ2-7; 10 nucleotides agree with TRBD1. J gave up 0 bases and V 7 bases, and 3 bases lay outside the gene matches. There are 14 residues in the CDR3. The germline CDR1 and CDR2 sequences are MDHEN and SYDVKM. CDR3 sequence (DNA): TGTGCCAGCACGAGACAGGGGGCCTCCTACGAGCAGTACTTC. Translation gives CASTRQGASYEQYF.

The chain has TRBV6-6 and TRBJ1-5, with 8 bases lining up with TRBD1. There are 14 residues in the CDR3. In germline, CDR1 is MNHNY, CDR2 SVGAGI (reference sequence). The ends lost 5 bases at V and 2 bases at J; junction bases unmatched: 2. CDR3 nucleotides: TGTGCCAGCAGTCCGGGACAGGGCAATCAGCCCCAGCATTTT. Translated, it gives CASSPGQGNQPQHF.

J is TRBJ2-1 and V is TRBV6-5, with D tentatively TRBD2 (5 bases). This CDR3 is built from 13 residues. Germline CDR1 is MNHEY and CDR2 is SVGAGI. V shed 7 bases and J shed 6 bases, with 13 bases lying between them. The CDR3 nucleotides read TGTGCCAGCAAACGGCTAGGAGGCAATGAGCAGTTCTTC. Its translation is CASKRLGGNEQFF.

The rearrangement uses TRBV5-1 and TRBJ1-3; 10 positions match TRBD1. V dropped 0 bases and J dropped 3; count of bases not matched to a gene: 3. The CDR3 is 16 residues long. The germline gives CDR1 SGHRS, CDR2 YFSETQ. The CDR3 DNA reads TGCGCCAGCAGCTTGGATGGGACAGGGGTTGGAAACACCATATATTTT. This translates into CASSLDGTGVGNTIYF.

The V gene is TRBV28, the J gene TRBJ2-1; tentative D call: TRBD1 (6 bases). The germline CDR1 and CDR2 sequences are MDHEN and SYDVKM. Trimming removed 3 bases from V and 10 bases from J, with 16 bases in between. The CDR3 sequence is 14 residues long. The CDR3: CASSFSNGQPEQFF. The CDR3 bases are TGTGCCAGCAGTTTCTCTAATGGACAGCCAGAGCAGTTCTTC.

The chain has TRBV28 and TRBJ1-2; TRBD1 is a possible D gene (5 bases). V lost 6 bases and J 7 bases, leaving 9 bases between the germline ends. The germline CDR1 and CDR2 sequences are MDHEN and SYDVKM. This CDR3 is 11 amino acids long. The CDR3 DNA follows: TGTGCCAGCAGGGGGGGTTTTGGCTACACCTTC. It encodes CASRGGFGYTF.

Details on this clone: One junction end disagrees with the germline gene, perhaps due to a read error. This chain joins TRBV6-7 and TRBJ2-1, with D tentatively TRBD2 (6 bases). TRBV6-7 is filed as an ORF, its function uncertain. CDR3 length: 17 amino acids. For the CDR3, the DNA is TGTGCCAGCAGTTACCTACCCAGGCGGGACTCCCACAATGAGCAGTTCTTC. Translation gives CASSYLPRRDSHNEQFF.

The rearrangement joins TRBV7-2 to TRBJ1-2; 7 bases line up with TRBD1. V was pared by 6 bases and J by 8 bases, with 9 bases of the junction left unmatched. Germline loops: CDR1 SGHTA, CDR2 FQGNSA. The CDR3 loop spans 13 amino acids. CDR3 DNA: TGTGCCAGCAGTATTACAGGGGACGAGGGCTACACCTTC. As protein: CASSITGDEGYTF. The full variable domain, in which reference TRBV7-2 and TRBJ1-2 provide the parts outside the CDR3, is GAGVSQSPSNKVTEKGKDVELRCDPISGHTALYWYRQSLGQGLEFLIYFQGNSAPDKSGLPSDRFSAERTGGSVSTLTIQRTQQEDSAVYLCASSITGDEGYTFGSGTRLTVV.

This chain uses TRBV28 with TRBJ2-2; D is perhaps TRBD2 (6 bases). CDR1 and CDR2 (germline): MDHEN, SYDVKM. The CDR3 sequence is 15 residues long. V dropped 2 bases and J dropped 7 bases, with 14 bases sitting between them. The CDR3: CASSLRGRPGGELFF. CDR3 in DNA: TGTGCCAGCAGTTTACGGGGGAGGCCCGGCGGGGAGCTGTTTTTT.

The chain uses TRBV29-1 and TRBJ2-2, with D possibly TRBD1 on 5 matching bases. The CDR3 loop spans 11 amino acids. Trimming stripped 6 bases from V and 6 bases from J, with 8 bases between. Germline CDR1 and CDR2: SQVTM and ANQGSEA. The CDR3 spells CSVAGSGELFF. The CDR3 DNA is TGCAGCGTAGCAGGGTCCGGGGAGCTGTTTTTT.

This clone occurred a few times. The CDR3 DNA reads TGTGCCAGTAACCGACAGGGCCTTAGCAATCAGCCCCAGCATTTT. This codes for CASNRQGLSNQPQHF. This chain links TRBV19 with TRBJ1-5; 7 nucleotides match TRBD1. CDR1 and CDR2 from the germline V gene are LNHDA and SQIVND (reference sequence). This CDR3 contains 15 residues. The V and J ends lost 7 bases and 0 bases, in that order; junction bases with no gene match: 6. The variable domain in full, completed from reference TRBV19 and TRBJ1-5, reads DGGITQSPKYLFRKEGQNVTLSCEQNLNHDAMYWYRQDPGQGLRLIYYSQIVNDFQKGDIAEGYSVSREKKESFPLTVTSAQKNPTAFYLCASNRQGLSNQPQHFGDGTRLSIL.

The chain joins TRBV4-1 to TRBJ1-1; D uncertain. The CDR3 is made up of 14 amino acids. Per the germline V gene, CDR1 is MGHRA and CDR2 is YSYEKL. V was clipped by 2 bases and J by 1 base, with 8 bases between them. CDR3 DNA: TGCGCCAGCAGCCAACCTGGCAAGAACACTGAAGCTTTCTTT. Amino acids: CASSQPGKNTEAFF.

This clone was observed a handful of times. This rearrangement joins TRBV7-3 to TRBJ1-1; D gene ambiguous. CDR3 length: 15 amino acids. CDR1 is SGHTA, CDR2 FQGTGA, per germline. Trimming removed 5 bases at V and 1 base at J, with 14 bases between. The CDR3 is CASSPMGGGNTEAFF. The CDR3 bases are TGTGCCAGCAGCCCTATGGGAGGAGGGAACACTGAAGCTTTCTTT.

This chain links TRBV19 with TRBJ2-5, with 7 bases lining up with TRBD1. From germline, CDR1 is LNHDA and CDR2 SQIVND (reference sequence). This CDR3 comprises 14 residues. V lost 7 bases, J lost 4 bases, and 9 bases stayed unmatched. CDR3 DNA: TGTGCCAGTACCTCGCAGGGGGATGGAGAGACCCAGTACTTC. Translation: CASTSQGDGETQYF.

This clone was recorded a few times. The chain has TRBV5-1 and TRBJ1-2; the D gene is possibly TRBD1 (6 bases). The CDR3 is 15 amino acids. CDR1 and CDR2 from the germline V gene are SGHRS and YFSETQ. The ends were cut back, 2 bases at V and 3 bases at J, with 14 bases in the middle. Written as DNA, the CDR3 is TGCGCCAGCAGCTTAGCGTACAGGGTTGACTATGGCTACACCTTC. Protein sequence: CASSLAYRVDYGYTF.

This chain uses TRBV28 with TRBJ1-4, with 9 bases identical to TRBD1. The CDR3 contains 19 residues. The V segment lost 6 bases and the J segment 7 bases; nucleotides outside the gene matches: 21. CDR1 MDHEN and CDR2 SYDVKM come from the germline V gene. CDR3 amino acids: CASSSGGRGQGLLGEKLFF. The CDR3 bases are TGTGCCAGCAGCTCAGGTGGTCGGGGACAGGGCTTATTGGGTGAAAAACTGTTTTTT. Based on the CDR3 plus reference TRBV28 and TRBJ1-4, the full variable domain is DVKVTQSSRYLVKRTGEKVFLECVQDMDHENMFWYRQDPGLGLRLIYFSYDVKMKEKGDIPEGYSVSREKKERFSLILESASTNQTSMYLCASSSGGRGQGLLGEKLFFGSGTQLSVL.

This sequence joins TRBV28 and TRBJ2-1; D possibly corresponds to TRBD1 (5 bases). The germline V gene has CDR1 MDHEN and CDR2 SYDVKM. The CDR3 sequence is 14 residues long. V was clipped by 1 base and J by 5 bases, with 9 bases between them. This CDR3 reads CASSLLGANNEQFF. The CDR3 region has the DNA TGTGCCAGCAGTTTATTAGGGGCTAACAATGAGCAGTTCTTC. Drawing the rest from reference TRBV28 and TRBJ2-1, the complete variable domain is DVKVTQSSRYLVKRTGEKVFLECVQDMDHENMFWYRQDPGLGLRLIYFSYDVKMKEKGDIPEGYSVSREKKERFSLILESASTNQTSMYLCASSLLGANNEQFFGPGTRLTVL.

The rearrangement links TRBV12-3 or TRBV12-4 to TRBJ1-3; D possibly corresponds to TRBD1 (6 bases). V lost 5 bases, J lost 4 bases, and 9 bases lay in between. The CDR3 sequence is 13 residues long. CDR3 in DNA: TGTGCCAGCAGTGCGGGGGCCGGAAACACCATATATTTT. Translating gives CASSAGAGNTIYF.

The rearrangement uses TRBV19 and TRBJ2-6, with 8 bases matching TRBD1. This CDR3 region has 18 residues. Germline CDR1 and CDR2: LNHDA and SQIVND (reference sequence). Losses at the gene ends were 1 base for V and 4 bases for J; bases not matched to a gene: 9. CDR3 sequence reads: CASSIVGAGGSGANVLTF. The CDR3 region has the DNA TGTGCCAGTAGTATAGTCGGTGCAGGGGGCTCCGGGGCCAACGTCCTGACTTTC.

This chain links TRBV7-8 with TRBJ1-2; 7 bases agree with TRBD1. The ends lost 5 bases at V and 4 bases at J; junction bases unmatched: 13. This CDR3 spans 16 amino acids. Germline-derived CDR1 and CDR2 are SGHVS and FQNEAQ. The CDR3 loop is CASSPNRFGTAYGYTF. The CDR3 DNA reads TGTGCCAGCAGCCCCAACCGATTCGGGACAGCCTATGGCTACACCTTC.

The chain is built from TRBV6-1 and TRBJ1-2; 7 bases fit TRBD1. The CDR3 is 13 residues long. V gave up 6 bases and J gave up 4 bases; unmatched junction bases: 5. Germline CDR1 MNHNS, CDR2 SASEGT. DNA of the CDR3: TGTGCCAGCAGAGAGGGGACAGCCTATGGCTACACCTTC. Protein sequence: CASREGTAYGYTF.

This sequence joins TRBV10-2 and TRBJ1-5; D ambiguous. V dropped 4 bases and J dropped 0 bases, with 13 bases sitting between them. CDR3 length: 16 amino acids. Germline CDR1 WSHSY, CDR2 SAAADI. The CDR3 sequence is CASSALRTDSNQPQHF. CDR3 in DNA: TGCGCCAGCAGTGCCCTTCGTACAGATAGCAATCAGCCCCAGCATTTT.

In this sample, this clone turned up once. The chain has TRBV21-1 and TRBJ1-5. TRBV21-1 is assigned pseudogene status. The length of the CDR3 is 16 residues. The CDR3 sequence: CASSKARGLCNQPQHF. The CDR3 bases are TGTGCCAGCAGCAAAGCGCGGGGGCTTTGCAATCAGCCCCAGCATTTT.